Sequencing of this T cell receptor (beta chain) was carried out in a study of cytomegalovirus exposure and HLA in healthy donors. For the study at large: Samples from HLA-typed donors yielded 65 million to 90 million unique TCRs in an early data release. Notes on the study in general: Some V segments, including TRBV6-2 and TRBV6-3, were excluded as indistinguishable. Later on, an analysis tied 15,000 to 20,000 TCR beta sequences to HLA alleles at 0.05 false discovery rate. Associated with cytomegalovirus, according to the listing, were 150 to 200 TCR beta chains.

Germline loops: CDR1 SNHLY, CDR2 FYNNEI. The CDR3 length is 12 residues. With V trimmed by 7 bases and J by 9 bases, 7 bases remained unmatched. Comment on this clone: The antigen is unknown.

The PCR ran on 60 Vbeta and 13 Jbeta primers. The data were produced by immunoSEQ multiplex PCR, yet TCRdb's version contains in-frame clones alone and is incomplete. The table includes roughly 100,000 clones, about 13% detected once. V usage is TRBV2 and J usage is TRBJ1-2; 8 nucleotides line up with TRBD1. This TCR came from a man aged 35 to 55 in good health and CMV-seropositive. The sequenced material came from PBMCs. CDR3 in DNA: TGTGCCAGCACCCGGACAGGGTCCCGCTACACCTTC. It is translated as CASTRTGSRYTF.